A selection of T cell receptor beta chains follows, all from one sample in a study of OX40 agonist ivuxolimab in advanced cancers. This table comes from immunoSEQ multiplex PCR, and its TCRdb copy is limited to in-frame clones, with some not included. Among approximately 50,000 clones listed, just under 95% were seen once. The sample in question was CD4+ or CD8+ T cells sorted from blood, obtained in a trial of the OX40 agonist ivuxolimab. The receptors derive from an adult with an advanced solid tumor such as melanoma, head and neck, liver or kidney cancer. Each CDR3 is given with its conserved first and last residue. Fields, in order: D gene, clone size, J gene, V gene, CDR3 DNA, CDR3 protein. D genes are given only for firm matches. Expanded clones are given a class, and other clones once, few, many or no size at all.

NA few TRBJ1-1 TRBV27 TGTGCCAGCAGTTTAATGGGTAGAAACACTGAAGCTTTCTTT CASSLMGRNTEAFF
TRBD1 NA TRBJ2-7 TRBV9 TGTGCCAGCAGCGCTTCCGGGACAGGGGTCTACGAGCAGTACTTC CASSASGTGVYEQYF
NA NA TRBJ2-3 TRBV9 TGTGCCAGCAGCGTAGGCGGGCGTAGCGATACGCAGTATTTT CASSVGGRSDTQYF
TRBD2 NA TRBJ2-2 TRBV4-1 TGCGCCAGCAGCCGGACTAGCGGGGGCAACACCGGGGAGCTGTTTTTT CASSRTSGGNTGELFF
NA NA TRBJ2-2 TRBV9 TGTGCCAGCAGCGTAGTCTCCGGGGAGCTGTTTTTT CASSVVSGELFF
NA NA TRBJ1-5 TRBV13 TGTGCCAGCAGCTTAGGGGGCTTCGATCAGCCCCAGCATTTT CASSLGGFDQPQHF
NA NA TRBJ1-1 TRBV27 TGTGCCAGCAGTTTATTTGCAGGGGACACTGAAGCTTTCTTT CASSLFAGDTEAFF
NA NA TRBJ2-4 TRBV27 TGTGCCAGCAGTTGGGGCGGGATTTCAAACATTCAGTACTTC CASSWGGISNIQYF
TRBD2 NA TRBJ2-3 TRBV16 TGTGCCAGCAGCCAATCTTGGCTAGCGGGAAGCACAGATACGCAGTATTTT CASSQSWLAGSTDTQYF
NA NA TRBJ2-4 TRBV5-3 TGTGCCAGAAGCGTCACAGGAAGTCTAGCCAAAAACATTCAGTACTTC CARSVTGSLAKNIQYF
NA NA TRBJ1-3 TRBV27 TGTGCCAGCAGTTTACTTCCTGGTGGAAACACCATATATTTT CASSLLPGGNTIYF
NA NA TRBJ2-1 TRBV11-3 TGTGCCAGCAGCTTATCCCCAGCTTTGCTCTCCTACAATGAGCAGTTCTTC CASSLSPALLSYNEQFF
NA NA TRBJ1-2 TRBV13 TGTGCCAGCAGCCCACAAGAGCGACTAGGCTATGGCTACACCTTC CASSPQERLGYGYTF
TRBD2 NA TRBJ2-7 TRBV28 TGTGCCAGCAGTTTAGATCGGGGGACTAGCGGGAGGGCCAACTCCTACGAGCAGTACTTC CASSLDRGTSGRANSYEQYF
NA NA TRBJ2-6 TRBV9 TGTGCCAGCAGCGGACCTAGGGGGTCTGGGGCCAACGTCCTGACTTTC CASSGPRGSGANVLTF
TRBD2 NA TRBJ2-3 TRBV6-4 TGTGCCAGCAGTGTAGGTCCTAGCGGGAGTGCAGATACGCAGTATTTT CASSVGPSGSADTQYF
NA NA TRBJ2-7 TRBV27 TGTGCCAGCCGAGGACAGCGACCAGAGCAGTACTTC CASRGQRPEQYF
TRBD1 once TRBJ1-2 TRBV28 TGTGCCAGCAGACGAGCAGGGGGCGCCGAATATGGCTACACCTTC CASRRAGGAEYGYTF
TRBD2 NA TRBJ2-1 TRBV5-5 TGTGCCAGCAGCCCGGGACTAGCGGGACTTTACAATGAGCAGTTCTTC CASSPGLAGLYNEQFF
NA once TRBJ1-1 TRBV15 TGTGCCACCAGCAGCTTGAGGGCTAACACTGAAGCTTTCTTT CATSSLRANTEAFF
TRBD2 NA TRBJ2-5 TRBV9 TGTGCCAGCAGTATGATGGCGGGAGAAGAGACCCAGTACTTC CASSMMAGEETQYF
NA NA TRBJ1-1 TRBV2 TGTGCCAGCAGTGAGGGACGAGTTGTTTGGCGAAGAGAAGGAGCTTTCTTT CASSEGRVVWRREGAFF
NA NA TRBJ2-2 TRBV5-1 TGCGCCAGCAGCTTGGACAGGGATACCGGGGAGCTGTTTTTT CASSLDRDTGELFF
NA NA TRBJ2-7 TRBV30 TGTGCCTGGAGCCCGACAGAAGACTACGAGCAGTACTTC CAWSPTEDYEQYF
NA NA TRBJ2-7 TRBV15 TGTGCCACCTCAGTGGCAGCCGCTTCCTACGAGCAGTACTTC CATSVAAASYEQYF
TRBD2 NA TRBJ2-7 TRBV6-6 TGTGCCAGCAGTTCGACCGGGACTAGCGGCTACGAGCAGTACTTC CASSSTGTSGYEQYF
NA NA TRBJ2-1 TRBV28 TGTGCCAGCGACCCGTACAATGAGCAGTTCTTC CASDPYNEQFF
NA NA TRBJ1-2 TRBV11-3 TGTGCCAGCAGCTTGCGGGCCAACTATGGCTACACCTTC CASSLRANYGYTF
NA NA TRBJ1-1 TRBV27 TGTGCCAGCAGTTCCGGACGGGGATCGCAAGCTTTCTTT CASSSGRGSQAFF
TRBD1 NA TRBJ2-7 TRBV10-3 TGTGCCATCAGTAGGGACAGGGGGGTCGTCGAGCAGTACTTC CAISRDRGVVEQYF
TRBD1 NA TRBJ1-2 TRBV5-1 TGCGCCAGCAGCCCCGGACAGGGTTCTGGCTACACCTTC CASSPGQGSGYTF
TRBD1 NA TRBJ2-7 TRBV7-9 TGTGCCAGCAGCCGCGGGGGGACAGGGGGAATCTACGAGCAGTACTTC CASSRGGTGGIYEQYF